These T cell receptor beta chains were read from a single sample in a study of blood T cell repertoires in COVID-19. Assay: immunoSEQ multiplex PCR; the TCRdb copy retains only in-frame clones and omits some. The table lists roughly 250,000 clones, about 85% of them singletons. Source material: peripheral blood. The receptors derive from a human donor with COVID-19, enrolled during active disease. The donor label of this sample is uncertain. Both conserved end residues are part of each CDR3. The order of the fields is V gene, J gene, clone size, CDR3 protein. Size tells how often a clone was seen (once, few, many) or the class of an expanded clone, and some rows leave it out.

>TRBV5-6|TRBJ1-2|NA
CASSPPFGDRVLSCTF
>TRBV29-1|TRBJ1-5|NA
CSVAGQGGQPQHF
>TRBV19|TRBJ2-1|NA
CASRPTSGGNYNEQFF
>TRBV5-1|TRBJ2-3|NA
CASSLIPGKTPPDTQYF
>TRBV5-1|TRBJ2-7|NA
CASSGGTSGGYEQYF
>TRBV7-2|TRBJ2-1|NA
CASSLAGTRVAFF
>TRBV4-2|TRBJ2-3|once
CASSQGGGRVPDTQYF
>TRBV14|TRBJ1-3|NA
CASSQVPPGIGGSGNTIYF
>TRBV2|TRBJ2-7|NA
CASSGVVAAAYEQYF
>TRBV4-3|TRBJ2-7|NA
CASSQDDGTGSYEQYF
>TRBV5-5|TRBJ2-2|NA
CASSVRSGTGVNTGELFF
>TRBV27|TRBJ2-7|NA
CASSATGTGGTYEQYF
>TRBV11-3|TRBJ2-7|NA
CASSLGRASYEQYF
>TRBV5-4|TRBJ2-1|NA
CASSLPLTSVYNEQFF
>TRBV3-1/TRBV3-2|TRBJ2-5|NA
CASSQAANQETQYF
>TRBV10-1|TRBJ2-7|NA
CASPGVSDLEGIYEQYF
>TRBV7-2|TRBJ2-3|NA
CASSAYRGGFSTDTQYF
>TRBV5-1|TRBJ1-6|few
CASSLRDRPGNSPLHF
>TRBV28|TRBJ2-7|NA
CASSFRRGFMGEQYF
>TRBV4-3|TRBJ2-4|NA
CASSQDYGQGAWSIQYF
>TRBV12-3/TRBV12-4|TRBJ1-2|NA
CASSFSDRLGF
>TRBV9|TRBJ1-2|NA
CASKTGTSYGYTF
>TRBV3-1/TRBV3-2|TRBJ1-2|NA
CASSQETGVRNGYTF
>TRBV27|TRBJ1-2|few
CASSLSPSVYGYTF
>TRBV5-6|TRBJ1-2|NA
CASSLGWRTGRGYTF
>TRBV6-4|TRBJ1-1|NA
CASSDGGSPRTEAFF
>TRBV21-1|TRBJ1-1|NA
CASSKWDRGGRGEAFF
>TRBV10-2|TRBJ1-6|NA
CASSEGQQPNSPLHF
>TRBV5-4|TRBJ2-1|NA
CASAPGTGGYNEQFF
>TRBV3-1/TRBV3-2|TRBJ1-1|once
CASSQGRSGGNTEAFF
>TRBV19|TRBJ2-2|NA
CASSTFLVGSGELFF
>TRBV6-1|TRBJ1-2|NA
CASSESGQGGGYTF
>TRBV6-5|TRBJ2-7|NA
CASPQTSFYEQYF
>TRBV5-1|TRBJ1-1|few
CASSSRTGPELTEAFF
>TRBV5-1|TRBJ1-3|NA
CASSLGTGRHGNTIYF
>TRBV19|TRBJ2-7|NA
CASMTSGGSYEQYF
>TRBV2|TRBJ1-5|NA
CASTGGTLNQPQHF
>TRBV19|TRBJ1-1|NA
CASSMDREGTEAFF
>TRBV2|TRBJ2-1|NA
CASSESTAYNEQFF
>TRBV6-6|TRBJ1-5|NA
CASSLPGQLNQPQHF
>TRBV28|TRBJ1-6|once
CASSPHTSSYNSPLHF
>TRBV5-4|TRBJ2-1|NA
CASSEGLAGLYNEQFF
>TRBV29-1|TRBJ1-1|few
CSGTGTGEAFF
>TRBV29-1|TRBJ2-5|NA
CSVGPTGKGETQYF
>TRBV19|TRBJ1-1|few
CASSYGGRKAFF
>TRBV6-5|TRBJ2-7|once
CASSYSTAEGYEQYF